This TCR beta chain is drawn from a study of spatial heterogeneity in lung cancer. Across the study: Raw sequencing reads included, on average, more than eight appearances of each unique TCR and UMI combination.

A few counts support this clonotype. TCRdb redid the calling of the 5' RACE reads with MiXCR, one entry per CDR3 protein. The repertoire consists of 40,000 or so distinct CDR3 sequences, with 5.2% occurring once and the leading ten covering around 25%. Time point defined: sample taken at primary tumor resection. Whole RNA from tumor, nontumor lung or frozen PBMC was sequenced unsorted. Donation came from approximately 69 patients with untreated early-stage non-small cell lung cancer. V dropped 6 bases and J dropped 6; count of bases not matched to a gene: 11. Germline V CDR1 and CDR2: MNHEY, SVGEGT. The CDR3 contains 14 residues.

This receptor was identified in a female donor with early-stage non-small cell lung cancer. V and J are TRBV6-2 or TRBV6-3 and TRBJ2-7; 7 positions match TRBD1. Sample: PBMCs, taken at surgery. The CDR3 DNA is TGTGCCAGCAGCAGGACAGGATCTTCGGTCGAGCAGTACTTC. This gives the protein CASSRTGSSVEQYF.